This entry lists 15 T cell receptor beta chains sequenced from one sample in a study of T cells in Graves' hyperthyroidism and ophthalmopathy. Amplified TCR beta CDR3 regions came from RNA transcripts. Carried out on the TCR CDR3, a first-round RT-PCR used the HTBI primer set. TCRdb used MiXCR to reprocess the multiplex PCR reads, holding one entry per CDR3 protein. The data hold under 400,000 distinct CDR3 sequences, with 15% to 20% observed a single time. Sequencing input: blood. The receptors were sampled from a middle-aged woman with Graves' ophthalmopathy.

At least ten counts were recorded for this clonotype. The chain couples TRBV6-2 or TRBV6-3 to TRBJ2-2, with D unclear. The V and J ends lost 2 bases and 6 bases respectively, with 10 bases between them. The V gene's germline CDR1 is MNHEY and CDR2 SVGEGT. The CDR3 consists of 14 residues. CDR3 sequence: CASSYRYGAGELFF. CDR3 DNA: TGTGCCAGCAGTTACCGGTATGGGGCCGGGGAGCTGTTTTTT.

In nucleotides, the CDR3 is TGCAGTGACGTAACTAGCGGGACTGAGCAGTACTTC. This sequence encodes CSDVTSGTEQYF. V usage is TRBV20-1 and J usage is TRBJ2-7, with 10 bases that match TRBD2. The germline V gene encodes CDR1 DFQATT and CDR2 SNEGSKA (reference sequence). J was trimmed by 7 bases and V by 7 bases; bases with no gene match: 7. The CDR3 extends over 12 amino acids.

The chain recombines TRBV6-1 with TRBJ2-7; D is possibly TRBD1 (6 bases). Germline CDR1 MNHNS, CDR2 SASEGT. This CDR3 region has 15 residues. V was cut by 8 bases and J by 7 bases, with 24 bases left in between. The CDR3 loop is CASASPGQRSGEQYF. The CDR3 DNA reads as TGTGCCAGCGCCTCCCCGGGACAACGGTCAGGGGAGCAGTACTTC.

The V gene is TRBV6-1, the J gene TRBJ2-5, with 14 bases fitting TRBD2. The length of the CDR3 is 17 residues. CDR1 and CDR2 (germline): MNHNS, SASEGT. J gave up 5 bases and V 6 bases, and 11 bases lay outside the gene matches. The CDR3 DNA sequence: TGTGCCAGCAGCCCTAAGGGACTAGCGGGAGTCGGGGAGACCCAGTACTTC. It codes for CASSPKGLAGVGETQYF.

This clonotype was detected once. The rearrangement joins TRBV28 to TRBJ2-7, with a weak D call TRBD2 (6 bases). The CDR3 covers 14 residues. The germline V and J ends were trimmed by 6 bases and 1 base, with 13 bases remaining between them. CDR1 and CDR2 (germline): MDHEN, SYDVKM. The CDR3 protein is CASRPRGRSYEQYF. DNA for the CDR3: TGTGCCAGCAGGCCGCGGGGCCGATCCTACGAGCAGTACTTC.

This clonotype was seen repeatedly, ten times or more. The V gene is TRBV28, the J gene TRBJ2-7, with 7 bases identical to TRBD1. This CDR3 spans 16 amino acids. Germline trimming cut 2 bases from V and 5 bases from J; bases unmatched to any gene: 12. Germline loops: CDR1 MDHEN, CDR2 SYDVKM. The CDR3 DNA sequence: TGTGCCAGCAGTTTAACCGACAGGGTAAAGGGAAACGAGCAGTACTTC. This encodes CASSLTDRVKGNEQYF. The complete variable domain, with remaining parts taken from reference TRBV28 and TRBJ2-7, reads DVKVTQSSRYLVKRTGEKVFLECVQDMDHENMFWYRQDPGLGLRLIYFSYDVKMKEKGDIPEGYSVSREKKERFSLILESASTNQTSMYLCASSLTDRVKGNEQYFGPGTRLTVT.

This clonotype appeared many times. This rearrangement joins TRBV7-2 to TRBJ2-7, with 8 nucleotides matching TRBD2. V gave up 3 bases and J gave up 4 bases; unmatched junction bases: 5. CDR1 is SGHTA, CDR2 FQGNSA, per germline. This CDR3 contains 14 residues. The CDR3 sequence: CASSLELADYEQYF. In DNA form, the CDR3 reads TGTGCCAGCAGCTTGGAACTAGCGGATTACGAGCAGTACTTC.

There are many counts of this clonotype. V and J are TRBV10-3 and TRBJ1-3, with D maybe TRBD1 (5 bases). CDR3 size: 16 residues. The germline V gene has CDR1 ENHRY and CDR2 SYGVKD. Trimming left V 0 bases short and J 2 bases short, with 11 bases between. CDR3 protein: CAISESGSGPGNTIYF. The DNA for the CDR3 is TGTGCCATCAGTGAGTCAGGGTCGGGACCTGGAAACACCATATATTTT.

The table lists this clonotype with a few counts. The chain couples TRBV5-4 to TRBJ1-2, with 10 bases lining up with TRBD1. The CDR3 length is 15 residues. Germline V gene data show CDR1 as SGHNT and CDR2 as YYREEE (reference sequence). With V trimmed by 4 bases and J by 6 bases, 9 bases remained unmatched. The CDR3 DNA sequence: TGTGCCAGCAGCCATACCGGGACAGGGGATCATGGCTACACCTTC. Its protein is CASSHTGTGDHGYTF.

This clonotype was recorded many times. This chain uses TRBV20-1 with TRBJ2-7; the D gene is possibly TRBD2 (5 bases). The CDR3 covers 14 residues. Germline values: CDR1 DFQATT, CDR2 SNEGSKA (reference sequence). Between the trimmed V and J ends, which lost 5 bases and 0 bases, there was a span of 14 bases. The CDR3 sequence is CSALSPGNSYEQYF. CDR3 nucleotides: TGCAGTGCTCTATCCCCGGGGAACTCCTACGAGCAGTACTTC.

A single count supports this clonotype. V gene TRBV11-2 combines with J gene TRBJ2-7, with D perhaps TRBD2 (7 bases). This CDR3 region has 18 residues. V was trimmed by 1 base and J by 2 bases, leaving 21 bases between them. Germline lookup yields CDR1 SGHAT and CDR2 FQNNGV. The CDR3 spells CASSLGRGGGDGPYEQYF. The DNA for the CDR3 is TGTGCCAGCAGCTTAGGTCGCGGGGGCGGGGACGGTCCCTACGAGCAGTACTTC.

In its sample, this clonotype was seen many times. The chain employs TRBV10-3 and TRBJ1-2; D uncertain. CDR3 size: 15 residues. In germline, CDR1 is ENHRY, CDR2 SYGVKD. V lost 3 bases, J lost 2 bases, and 13 bases lay in between. CDR3 sequence (DNA): TGTGCCATCAGTGAAGGTTTCGGGAGAAACTATGGCTACACCTTC. Protein product: CAISEGFGRNYGYTF.

This clonotype was picked up a small number of times. Since a much larger clone is just one base distant, this may be a read error. This chain links TRBV5-5 with TRBJ2-2; D is undetermined. Germline CDR1 SGHKS, CDR2 YYEKEE (reference sequence). The germline V and J ends were trimmed by 3 bases and 6 bases, with 6 bases remaining between them. CDR3 size: 12 residues. The CDR3 DNA reads as TGTGCCAGCAGCTGGGGATCCGGGGAGCTGTTTTTT. Its protein product is CASSWGSGELFF.

The CDR3 DNA reads as TGTGCCTGGAGTGTACTGAGTTCACCCCTCCACTTT. Residues: CAWSVLSSPLHF. This rearrangement joins TRBV30 to TRBJ1-6; unclear D gene. V lost 0 bases to trimming and J lost 9 bases, with 6 bases between them. The germline V gene has CDR1 GTSNPN and CDR2 SVGIG (reference sequence). This CDR3 contains 12 residues.

This clonotype appeared many times. This chain uses TRBV12-3 or TRBV12-4 with TRBJ1-2; 9 positions agree with TRBD1. CDR3 length: 16 amino acids. The trim removed 0 bases at V and 3 bases at J, leaving 5 bases unmatched. DNA for the CDR3: TGTGCCAGCAGTTTAGCTAGGACAGGGGCTTACTATGGCTACACCTTC. Encoded protein: CASSLARTGAYYGYTF.